The rows below give T cell receptor beta chains drawn from one sample of a study of shared clonotypes between healthy human individuals. Profiling relied on immunoSEQ multiplex PCR, and the TCRdb table lists in-frame clones only, not all of them. The repertoire consists of about 2.3 million clones, with approximately 90% occurring once and the leading ten covering 0.37%. The sequenced sample was naive CD4+ T cells from PBMCs. Source of these receptors: a young man in good health. Some clones in this sample may be carry-over from other donors' samples. Each CDR3 is given with its conserved first and last residue. D genes are given only for firm matches. Clone sizes are given selectively: once, few, many, or a class where the clone is expanded.

clone size	J gene	CDR3 length	V gene	D gene	CDR3 DNA	CDR3 protein
NA	TRBJ2-5	12	TRBV7-9	NA	TGTGCCAGCAGCTTGGGGCAGGAGACCCAGTACTTC	CASSLGQETQYF
NA	TRBJ2-1	14	TRBV7-6	NA	TGTGCCAGCAGTTCTCTTGAGGGCTTGGATGAGCAGTTCTTC	CASSSLEGLDEQFF
once	TRBJ2-3	18	TRBV10-3	TRBD2	TGTGCCACCTCTGCCCCTGAGGGACTAGCGGGAGGTGGAGATACGCAGTATTTT	CATSAPEGLAGGGDTQYF
NA	TRBJ2-7	14	TRBV27	TRBD1	TGTGCCAGCAGTTTCCGAGGGACAGCTCACGAGCAGTACTTC	CASSFRGTAHEQYF
few	TRBJ2-7	14	TRBV11-2	TRBD2	TGTGCCAGCAGCTTTAGCGGGAGCTCCTACGAGCAGTACTTC	CASSFSGSSYEQYF
NA	TRBJ1-5	15	TRBV28	TRBD1	TGTGCCAGCAGGTTGTGGACAGGGCTAAGTCAGCCCCAGCATTTT	CASRLWTGLSQPQHF
NA	TRBJ1-6	13	TRBV6-4	NA	TGTGCCAGCAGGCGGGATGGTGGTTCACCCCTCCACTTT	CASRRDGGSPLHF
NA	TRBJ2-1	14	TRBV5-1	TRBD2	TGCGCCAGCAGCTTGGGGACTAGCGACAATGAGCAGTTCTTC	CASSLGTSDNEQFF
NA	TRBJ1-5	15	TRBV28	NA	TGTGCCAGCATTGAGCGGGGGAGATTATATCAGCCCCAGCATTTT	CASIERGRLYQPQHF
NA	TRBJ2-2	15	TRBV7-3	TRBD2	TGTGCCAGCAGCAAAGCGGGAGCTGACGGCGGGGAGCTGTTTTTT	CASSKAGADGGELFF
NA	TRBJ2-3	16	TRBV5-4	NA	TGTGCCAGCAGCTTATCGAGAGGAGGGTCAGCAGATACGCAGTATTTT	CASSLSRGGSADTQYF
NA	TRBJ2-5	14	TRBV2	NA	TGTGCCAGCAGGTCCGATGTAGGGACAGAGACCCAGTACTTC	CASRSDVGTETQYF
NA	TRBJ2-5	16	TRBV5-4	TRBD1	TGTGCCAGCACGCTAAAAACCGGGACAGGGGAAGAGACCCAGTACTTC	CASTLKTGTGEETQYF
once	TRBJ2-1	16	TRBV14	NA	TGTGCCAGCAGCCAAGAGGCTGCCAGACCAGCCAATGAGCAGTTCTTC	CASSQEAARPANEQFF
NA	TRBJ1-1	14	TRBV5-4	TRBD1	TGTGCCAGCAGGCCGGGACAGATGAACACTGAAGCTTTCTTT	CASRPGQMNTEAFF
NA	TRBJ1-5	16	TRBV7-7	NA	TGTGCCAGCGGCGGTTTCAAGCCGGATTCCAATCAGCCCCAGCATTTT	CASGGFKPDSNQPQHF
NA	TRBJ1-3	16	TRBV4-2	NA	TGTGCCAGCAGCCAAGTCTTGGTAGGGAGTGGAAACACCATATATTTT	CASSQVLVGSGNTIYF
NA	TRBJ1-3	13	TRBV13	NA	TGTGCCAGCAGCCAGGCTACTGGAAACACCATATATTTT	CASSQATGNTIYF
NA	TRBJ2-1	17	TRBV4-3	TRBD2	TGCGCCAGCAGCCCCTTCCAGCTAGCGGGAAGCCTCAATGAGCAGTTCTTC	CASSPFQLAGSLNEQFF
NA	TRBJ2-5	14	TRBV7-9	NA	TGTGCCAGCAGCTTAGCAGGCGGTGGGGAGACCCAGTACTTC	CASSLAGGGETQYF
NA	TRBJ1-4	15	TRBV18	NA	TGTGCCAGCTCTCCGGACGGCTTCAGTAATGAAAAACTGTTTTTT	CASSPDGFSNEKLFF
NA	TRBJ2-5	13	TRBV27	TRBD1	TGTGCCAGCAGTTCCAACAGGGGAGAGACCCAGTACTTC	CASSSNRGETQYF
NA	TRBJ2-4	14	TRBV5-1	NA	TGCGCCAGCAGCTTGGACGGGCTCCAAAACATTCAGTACTTC	CASSLDGLQNIQYF